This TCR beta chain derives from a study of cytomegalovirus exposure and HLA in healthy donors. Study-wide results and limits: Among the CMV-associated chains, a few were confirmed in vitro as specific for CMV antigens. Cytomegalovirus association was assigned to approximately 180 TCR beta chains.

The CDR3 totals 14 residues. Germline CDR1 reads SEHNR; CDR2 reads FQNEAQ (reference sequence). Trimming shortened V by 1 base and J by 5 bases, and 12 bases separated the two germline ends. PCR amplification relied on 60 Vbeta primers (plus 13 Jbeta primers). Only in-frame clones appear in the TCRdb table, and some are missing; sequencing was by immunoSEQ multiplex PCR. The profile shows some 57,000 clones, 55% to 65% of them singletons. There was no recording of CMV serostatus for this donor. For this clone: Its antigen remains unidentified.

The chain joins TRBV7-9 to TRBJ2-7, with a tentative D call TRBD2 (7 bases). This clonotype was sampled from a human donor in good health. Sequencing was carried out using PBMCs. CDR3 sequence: CASSLGGGWDEQYF. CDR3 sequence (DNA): TGTGCCAGCAGCTTAGGGGGGGGCTGGGACGAGCAGTACTTC.